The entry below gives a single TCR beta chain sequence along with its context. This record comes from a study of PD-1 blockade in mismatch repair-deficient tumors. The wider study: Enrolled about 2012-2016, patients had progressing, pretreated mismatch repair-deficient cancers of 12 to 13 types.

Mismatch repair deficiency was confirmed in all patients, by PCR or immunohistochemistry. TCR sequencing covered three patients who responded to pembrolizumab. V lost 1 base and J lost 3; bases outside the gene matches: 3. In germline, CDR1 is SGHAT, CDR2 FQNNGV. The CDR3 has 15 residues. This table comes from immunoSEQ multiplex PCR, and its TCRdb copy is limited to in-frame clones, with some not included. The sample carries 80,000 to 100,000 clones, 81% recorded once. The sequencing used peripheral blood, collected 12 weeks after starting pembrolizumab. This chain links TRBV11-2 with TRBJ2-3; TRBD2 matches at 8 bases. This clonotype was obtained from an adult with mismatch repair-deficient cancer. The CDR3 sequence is CASSLAGGPTDTQYF. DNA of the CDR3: TGTGCCAGCAGCTTAGCGGGAGGGCCGACAGATACGCAGTATTTT.